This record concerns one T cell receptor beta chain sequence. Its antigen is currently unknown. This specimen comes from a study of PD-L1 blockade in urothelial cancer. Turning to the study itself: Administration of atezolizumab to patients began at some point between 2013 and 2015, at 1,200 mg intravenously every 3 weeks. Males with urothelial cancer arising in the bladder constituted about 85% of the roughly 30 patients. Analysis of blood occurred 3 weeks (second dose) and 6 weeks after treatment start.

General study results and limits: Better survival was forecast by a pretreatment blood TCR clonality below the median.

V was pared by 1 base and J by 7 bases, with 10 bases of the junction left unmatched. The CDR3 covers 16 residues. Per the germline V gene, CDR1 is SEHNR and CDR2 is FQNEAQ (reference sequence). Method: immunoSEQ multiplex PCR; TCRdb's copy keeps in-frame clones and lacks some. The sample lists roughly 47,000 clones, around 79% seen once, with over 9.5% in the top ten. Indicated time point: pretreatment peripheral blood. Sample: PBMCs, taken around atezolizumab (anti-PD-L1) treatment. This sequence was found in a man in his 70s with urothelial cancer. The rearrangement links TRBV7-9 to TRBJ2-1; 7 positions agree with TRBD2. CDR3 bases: TGTGCCAGCAGCTTAGAAGCGGGAAAAGCGGGGAATGAGCAGTTCTTC. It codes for CASSLEAGKAGNEQFF.